Presented here are 25 T cell receptor beta chains from one specimen sequenced in a study of T cells after yellow fever vaccination. Using its own MiXCR run on the 5' RACE reads, TCRdb lists one record per CDR3 protein. This table has under 50,000 distinct CDR3 sequences, about 6.3% appearing once. The sample was PBMCs, either bulk or a sorted T-cell subset (CD4+, CD8+, memory, or dextramer-sorted; not recorded which), taken 45 days after the yellow fever booster vaccination. All receptors derive from a man in his thirties or forties who received the YFV17D yellow fever vaccine.

There are many counts of this clonotype. This chain links TRBV19 with TRBJ2-5, with 11 positions matching TRBD2. Germline V lookup: CDR1 LNHDA, CDR2 SQIVND (reference sequence). The CDR3 consists of 15 residues. V was clipped by 4 bases and J by 8 bases; unmatched bases: 9. The CDR3 nucleotides read TGTGCCAGTAGTAAACTAGCGGGAGAAGTCGAAACCCAGTACTTC. Protein sequence: CASSKLAGEVETQYF.

This clonotype was seen ten or more times. The chain is built from TRBV7-9 and TRBJ2-7, with 8 bases lining up with TRBD1. CDR3 length equals 17 residues. The junction had 10 bases not matched to a gene; V was cut back by 3 bases and J by 0 bases. Germline CDR1 is SEHNR and CDR2 is FQNEAQ (reference sequence). The CDR3 DNA sequence: TGTGCCAGCAGCTTTTATTTTGGGGGACAGGACTCCTACGAGCAGTACTTC. It yields the protein CASSFYFGGQDSYEQYF.

This clonotype was detected many times. The chain combines TRBV7-9 with TRBJ2-1, with TRBD2 matching over 10 bases. Unmatched junction bases numbered 8, after V lost 5 bases and J lost 7 bases. The CDR3 consists of 15 residues. CDR1 SEHNR and CDR2 FQNEAQ come from the germline V gene (reference sequence). The CDR3 region is CASSLDSGRRNEQFF. CDR3 DNA: TGTGCCAGCAGCCTCGATAGCGGGAGGCGGAATGAGCAGTTCTTC.

This clonotype was counted many times. The CDR3 region has the DNA TGCGCCAGCAGCCAAGACCCTAATCAGCCCCAGCATTTT. This encodes CASSQDPNQPQHF. This chain joins TRBV4-3 and TRBJ1-5, with D unresolved. Trimming took off 0 bases at V and 4 bases at J, with 4 bases between the two ends. Germline lookup yields CDR1 LGHNA and CDR2 YSLEER. This CDR3 has 13 amino acids.

The J gene is TRBJ2-7, the V gene TRBV7-2; the match to TRBD2 covers 7 bases. With 6 bases clipped from V and 6 bases from J, the junction kept 11 bases outside the gene matches. This CDR3 has 14 residues. Germline V gene lookup returns CDR1 SGHTA and CDR2 FQGNSA. CDR3 nucleotide sequence: TGTGCCAGCAGTTCCGCGGGACTAACTGGCGAGCAGTACTTC. Translated: CASSSAGLTGEQYF.

The chain links TRBV12-3 or TRBV12-4 to TRBJ2-7; 9 nucleotides agree with TRBD2. Trimming took 1 base from V and 1 from J; bases not matched to a gene: 8. This CDR3 comprises 17 residues. Written as DNA, the CDR3 is TGTGCCAGCAGTTTAGGCTCTAGCGGGACTAGTTCCTACGAGCAGTACTTC. Amino acid sequence: CASSLGSSGTSSYEQYF.

This clonotype appeared many times. The chain combines TRBV7-2 with TRBJ2-3; D gene unclear. The CDR3 extends over 15 amino acids. V lost 7 bases to trimming and J lost 5 bases, with 19 bases between them. Germline V CDR1 and CDR2: SGHTA, FQGNSA. The CDR3 is CASTYQAGPGDTQYF. Here the CDR3 DNA reads TGTGCCAGCACCTATCAGGCAGGCCCCGGAGATACGCAGTATTTT. Full variable domain (outside the CDR3, taken from reference TRBV7-2 and TRBJ2-3): GAGVSQSPSNKVTEKGKDVELRCDPISGHTALYWYRQSLGQGLEFLIYFQGNSAPDKSGLPSDRFSAERTGGSVSTLTIQRTQQEDSAVYLCASTYQAGPGDTQYFGPGTRLTVL.

This clonotype was observed many times. This chain links TRBV4-2 with TRBJ2-2, with no clear D. CDR3 length equals 15 residues. From germline, CDR1 is LGHNA and CDR2 YNFKEQ. Trimming removed 3 bases at V and 0 bases at J, with 8 bases between. The CDR3 protein is CASSQASANTGELFF. In DNA form, the CDR3 reads TGTGCCAGCAGCCAGGCCAGCGCGAACACCGGGGAGCTGTTTTTT.

CDR3 coding DNA: TGTGCCAGCAGTCAGAGCGGGAGAGTTCTGTACTTC. Translated: CASSQSGRVLYF. V usage is TRBV2 and J usage is TRBJ2-7; 8 positions match TRBD2. V gave up 5 bases and J gave up 12 bases; unmatched junction bases: 9. The germline gives CDR1 SNHLY, CDR2 FYNNEI. CDR3 length: 12 amino acids.

There are many counts of this clonotype. This chain connects TRBV20-1 to TRBJ2-7; 11 nucleotides agree with TRBD2. The germline CDR1 and CDR2 sequences are DFQATT and SNEGSKA (reference sequence). Losses at the gene ends were 3 bases for V and 4 bases for J; bases not matched to a gene: 11. The CDR3 extends over 16 amino acids. CDR3 nucleotide sequence: TGCAGTGCTAGGGGGACCGGGACTAGCGGAGATTACGAGCAGTACTTC. Its translation: CSARGTGTSGDYEQYF.

Many counts were recorded for this clonotype. The chain couples TRBV6-8 to TRBJ2-4; no clear D. Trimming pared 0 bases from V and 2 bases from J, leaving 11 bases between. Germline V gene lookup returns CDR1 MNHGY and CDR2 SAAAGT. The CDR3 runs 16 residues. CDR3 DNA: TGTGCCAGCAGTTACTCGTATGAGACATCCAAAAACATTCAGTACTTC. Translation: CASSYSYETSKNIQYF.

The chain uses TRBV7-2 and TRBJ2-2, with 7 bases identical to TRBD1. The germline CDR1 and CDR2 sequences are SGHTA and FQGNSA. CDR3 size: 13 residues. With V trimmed by 0 bases and J by 9 bases, 1 base remained unmatched. CDR3 nucleotides: TGTGCCAGCAGCTTAGCGAGGGGGCGGGAGCTGTTTTTT. It specifies CASSLARGRELFF.

This clonotype was recorded a few times. The chain carries TRBV6-5 and TRBJ1-5; D not resolved. V shed 6 bases and J shed 11 bases, with 14 bases lying between them. Germline CDR1 is MNHEY and CDR2 is SVGAGI. The CDR3 extends over 12 amino acids. The CDR3 protein is CASSHAGSAQHF. The CDR3 nucleotides are TGTGCCAGCAGCCACGCGGGATCGGCCCAGCATTTT.

The table lists this clonotype with many counts. The chain combines TRBV4-3 with TRBJ2-3, with 13 bases identical to TRBD2. Germline CDR1 and CDR2: LGHNA and YSLEER. V shed 0 bases, J shed 5 bases, and the junction held 5 bases outside the gene matches. The CDR3 covers 17 residues. The CDR3 nucleotides are TGCGCCAGCAGCCAAGAACTAGCGGGAGGGCCGGTAGATACGCAGTATTTT. This encodes CASSQELAGGPVDTQYF.

This clonotype has at least ten counts. The chain links TRBV20-1 to TRBJ2-5; no firm D call. This CDR3 comprises 12 residues. Germline lookup yields CDR1 DFQATT and CDR2 SNEGSKA (reference sequence). CDR3 region: CSASRSQETQYF. The CDR3 DNA follows: TGCAGCGCCAGCAGGAGCCAAGAGACCCAGTACTTC.

This clonotype came up a few times. The gene calls are TRBV9 and TRBJ1-1; D not resolved. Between the trimmed V and J ends, which lost 0 bases and 4 bases, there was a span of 13 bases. The CDR3 extends over 15 amino acids. Germline values: CDR1 SGDLS, CDR2 YYNGEE. The CDR3: CASSVDGRVSTEAFF. The CDR3 nucleotides read TGTGCCAGCAGCGTAGACGGGCGGGTCTCCACTGAAGCTTTCTTT.

This clonotype occurred a few times. J is TRBJ2-5 and V is TRBV25-1, with D possibly TRBD2 on 6 matching bases. The CDR3 runs to 15 residues. CDR1 is MGHDK, CDR2 SYGVNS, per germline. The ends were cut back, 1 base at V and 5 bases at J, with 14 bases in the middle. The CDR3 spells CASSELGGLKETQYF. DNA of the CDR3: TGTGCCAGCAGTGAATTGGGGGGATTGAAGGAGACCCAGTACTTC.

The chain employs TRBV12-3 or TRBV12-4 and TRBJ1-5, with 11 bases aligning to TRBD1. Trimming cost V 5 bases and J 2 bases; bases outside gene matches: 5. The CDR3 covers 16 residues. Here the CDR3 reads CASSRTGGSGNQPQHF. The CDR3, as DNA: TGTGCCAGCAGTAGGACAGGGGGCAGTGGCAATCAGCCCCAGCATTTT.

This clonotype came up many times. The J gene is TRBJ2-7, the V gene TRBV7-9, with 10 bases identical to TRBD1. CDR3 length: 14 residues. The germline CDR1 and CDR2 sequences are SEHNR and FQNEAQ (reference sequence). V dropped 4 bases and J dropped 6; count of bases not matched to a gene: 6. CDR3 in DNA: TGTGCCAGCAGCTCCGGGACAGGGGTGGTCGAGCAGTACTTC. This sequence encodes CASSSGTGVVEQYF.

This clonotype was found many times. J is TRBJ2-5 and V is TRBV20-1, with 7 bases matching TRBD2. Germline CDR1 reads DFQATT; CDR2 reads SNEGSKA (reference sequence). Trimming at V came to 5 bases and at J to 3 bases, leaving 9 bases not matched to a gene. The CDR3 length is 14 residues. The CDR3 region is CSAGSGTKKETQYF. In DNA, the CDR3 is TGCAGTGCTGGGAGCGGGACCAAAAAAGAGACCCAGTACTTC.

At least ten counts were recorded for this clonotype. The J gene is TRBJ2-3, the V gene TRBV20-1; D perhaps matches TRBD2 (7 bases). Germline V lookup: CDR1 DFQATT, CDR2 SNEGSKA (reference sequence). V was cut by 0 bases and J by 2 bases, with 12 bases left in between. The CDR3 contains 15 residues. CDR3 DNA sequence: TGCAGTGCTAGAGAACGGGGGGCCTCCACAGATACGCAGTATTTT. Protein sequence: CSARERGASTDTQYF.

This rearrangement joins TRBV24-1 to TRBJ2-7; D unresolved. This CDR3 spans 12 amino acids. Trimming pared 0 bases from V and 4 bases from J, leaving 3 bases between. Germline V gives CDR1 KGHDR, CDR2 SFDVKD. The CDR3 sequence: CATSDLGYEQYF. For the CDR3, the DNA is TGTGCCACCAGTGATTTGGGTTACGAGCAGTACTTC.

This clonotype was observed a handful of times. The V and J genes are TRBV24-1 and TRBJ1-1; D possibly corresponds to TRBD1 (6 bases). Looked up from germline, CDR1 is KGHDR and CDR2 is SFDVKD. The CDR3 has 13 residues. The germline V and J ends were trimmed by 2 bases and 8 bases, with 11 bases remaining between them. The CDR3 loop is CATSDSAGAEAFF. CDR3 in DNA: TGTGCCACCAGTGATTCGGCGGGGGCCGAAGCTTTCTTT.

This clonotype was seen at least ten times. Here the CDR3 reads CATSVRTDLAKNIQYF. In nucleotides, the CDR3 is TGTGCCACCAGTGTGAGGACAGATCTAGCCAAAAACATTCAGTACTTC. V and J are TRBV24-1 and TRBJ2-4; TRBD1 is a possible D gene (6 bases). V dropped 5 bases and J dropped 0 bases, with 13 bases sitting between them. The CDR3 spans 16 residues. The germline gives CDR1 KGHDR, CDR2 SFDVKD.

V is TRBV7-6 and J is TRBJ2-3, with 9 bases that match TRBD2. The CDR3 extends over 16 amino acids. The junction had 7 bases not matched to a gene; V was cut back by 3 bases and J by 3 bases. Looked up from germline, CDR1 is SGHVS and CDR2 is FNYEAQ. The CDR3 DNA sequence: TGTGCCAGCAGCTTTCTAGCGGGATCTATTACAGATACGCAGTATTTT. Protein sequence: CASSFLAGSITDTQYF.